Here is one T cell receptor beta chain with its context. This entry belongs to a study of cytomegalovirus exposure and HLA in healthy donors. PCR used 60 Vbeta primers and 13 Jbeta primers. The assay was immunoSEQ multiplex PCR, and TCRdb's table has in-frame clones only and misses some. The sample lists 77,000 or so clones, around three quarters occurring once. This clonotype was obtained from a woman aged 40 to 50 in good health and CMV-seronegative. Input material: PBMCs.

CDR3 loop: CASSADFNSNQPQHF. The CDR3, as DNA: TGTGCCAGCTCGGCGGACTTCAATAGCAATCAGCCCCAGCATTTT. The genes are TRBV18 and TRBJ1-5; D gene ambiguous. The CDR3 extends over 15 amino acids. Per the germline V gene, CDR1 is KGHSH and CDR2 is LQKENI. V shed 6 bases and J shed 0 bases, with 12 bases lying between them. The full variable domain, in which reference TRBV18 and TRBJ1-5 provide the parts outside the CDR3, is NAGVMQNPRHLVRRRGQEARLRCSPMKGHSHVYWYRQLPEEGLKFMVYLQKENIIDESGMPKERFSAEFPKEGPSILRIQQVVRGDSAAYFCASSADFNSNQPQHFGDGTRLSIL.